The 28 T cell receptor beta chains below all came from one sample that was sequenced in a study of T cell clusters in autoimmune cytopenias. TRB was amplified from roughly 250 ng of peripheral blood genomic DNA per sample. TRB was amplified by touch-down multiplex PCR, primer pools A and B combined. Following a re-call of the multiplex PCR reads, TCRdb has one entry per CDR3 protein and lacks DNA. The sample spans fewer than 6,500 distinct CDR3 sequences; the ten largest clones claim 8.3%. The sample was peripheral blood. The receptors were sampled from a human donor with an autoimmune cytopenia or autoimmune hepatitis (not recorded which).

In terms of frequency, this clonotype is medium-sized. The chain employs TRBV6-5 and TRBJ1-2; the D call from TCRdb, TRBD1, cannot be confirmed without DNA. Germline V gives CDR1 MNHEY, CDR2 SVGAGI. The CDR3 consists of 15 residues. CDR3: CASSYDWTRNYGYTF.

This clonotype shows up as medium-sized (0.01 to 0.1%) by frequency. The CDR3 loop is CASGAAQETQYF. The chain links TRBV6-6 to TRBJ2-5; TCRdb returns TRBD1, unconfirmable since there is no DNA. This CDR3 has 12 amino acids. The germline CDR1 and CDR2 sequences are MNHNY and SVGAGI (reference sequence).

This clonotype ranks as medium-sized in terms of frequency. The genes are TRBV27 and TRBJ2-7. CDR1 is MNHEY and CDR2 is SMNVEV in the germline V gene (reference sequence). The CDR3 runs to 13 residues. The CDR3 sequence: CASSFSDLYEQYF.

This clonotype is classed as medium-sized by frequency. The chain carries TRBV12-3 or TRBV12-4 and TRBJ1-4; the D gene TCRdb calls, TRBD1, cannot be checked with no DNA. This CDR3 comprises 13 residues. The CDR3 region is CASSLNSRVQLFF.

The chain carries TRBV5-5 and TRBJ2-5; TCRdb outputs TRBD2, but without DNA this stays unchecked. The CDR3 totals 17 residues. Germline V lookup: CDR1 SGHKS, CDR2 YYEKEE (reference sequence). CDR3 protein: CASSRTTTSGGWETQYF.

Frequency places this clonotype as medium-sized. The CDR3 sequence: CASSFTGTGANVLTF. V is TRBV7-2 and J is TRBJ2-6; TCRdb returns TRBD1, unconfirmable since there is no DNA. The CDR3 is made up of 15 amino acids. CDR1 SGHTA and CDR2 FQGNSA come from the germline V gene. Using reference TRBV7-2 and TRBJ2-6 for the parts outside the CDR3, the full variable domain is GAGVSQSPSNKVTEKGKDVELRCDPISGHTALYWYRQSLGQGLEFLIYFQGNSAPDKSGLPSDRFSAERTGGSVSTLTIQRTQQEDSAVYLCASSFTGTGANVLTFGAGSRLTVL.

V usage is TRBV6-5 and J usage is TRBJ1-1; TCRdb returns TRBD1, unconfirmable since there is no DNA. CDR1 MNHEY and CDR2 SVGAGI come from the germline V gene. The CDR3 runs 17 residues. The chain's CDR3 is CASSRVGQRLMNTEAFF.

The chain couples TRBV24-1 to TRBJ1-1. This CDR3 comprises 13 residues. Germline V lookup: CDR1 KGHDR, CDR2 SFDVKD. This CDR3 is CATSEALNTEAFF.

By frequency, this clonotype is medium-sized. The rearrangement links TRBV13 to TRBJ2-5; with no DNA, the TCRdb D assignment of TRBD1 cannot be verified. CDR1 and CDR2 (germline): PRHDT, FYEKMQ (reference sequence). The CDR3 is 14 residues long. The CDR3: CASSQDQGRETQYF.

This clonotype registers medium-sized (0.01 to 0.1%) by frequency. The V call is TRBV19, the J call TRBJ2-3; absent DNA, TCRdb's TRBD1 call cannot be checked. This CDR3 spans 13 amino acids. Germline assignment: CDR1 LNHDA and CDR2 SQIVND (reference sequence). CDR3 protein: CASRGTGTDTQYF.

This clonotype counts as medium-sized by frequency. The chain carries TRBV18 and TRBJ2-3; TCRdb's D call of TRBD1 is untestable without DNA. In germline, CDR1 is KGHSH, CDR2 LQKENI. The CDR3 sequence is 14 residues long. CDR3 sequence reads: CASSPRTSTDTQYF.

This clonotype counts as medium-sized by frequency. The rearrangement uses TRBV6-6 and TRBJ2-1; absent DNA, TCRdb's TRBD2 call cannot be checked. The CDR3 extends over 13 amino acids. CDR1 is MNHNY and CDR2 is SVGAGI in the germline V gene (reference sequence). This CDR3 reads CASNPGPRVEQFF.

This clonotype ranks as medium-sized in terms of frequency. J is TRBJ1-5 and V is TRBV6-1; TCRdb calls TRBD1, which cannot be checked without DNA. Germline-derived CDR1 and CDR2 are MNHNS and SASEGT. The CDR3 extends over 13 amino acids. The CDR3 is CAGGGSANQPQHF.

Judged by frequency, this clonotype is medium-sized (0.01 to 0.1%). V usage is TRBV18 and J usage is TRBJ2-3; the D call of TRBD2 rests on TCRdb alone, since no DNA is present to check it. CDR3 length: 17 amino acids. Germline V lookup: CDR1 KGHSH, CDR2 LQKENI. This CDR3 reads CASSPTGTAGPTDTQYF.

CDR3 residues: CASSQIGLTGELFF. The chain has TRBV4-3 and TRBJ2-2. Germline CDR1 reads LGHNA; CDR2 reads YSLEER. This CDR3 region has 14 residues.

The chain joins TRBV5-8 to TRBJ1-5. There are 16 residues in the CDR3. The V gene's germline CDR1 is SGHTS and CDR2 YDEGEE. CDR3 amino acids: CASSLARSALNQPQHF.

This clonotype counts as medium-sized by frequency. The CDR3 reads CASSPQQGRDEQFF. The chain combines TRBV27 with TRBJ2-1; absent DNA, TCRdb's TRBD1 call cannot be checked. From germline, CDR1 is MNHEY and CDR2 SMNVEV (reference sequence). This CDR3 comprises 14 residues.

CDR3 amino acids: CASSPPTGGSTDTQYF. The V and J genes are TRBV18 and TRBJ2-3; TCRdb outputs TRBD2, but without DNA this stays unchecked. Per the germline V gene, CDR1 is KGHSH and CDR2 is LQKENI. CDR3 size: 16 residues.

This clonotype registers medium-sized (0.01 to 0.1%) by frequency. The chain combines TRBV6-6 with TRBJ2-7; TCRdb's D call of TRBD1 is untestable without DNA. CDR1 MNHNY and CDR2 SVGAGI come from the germline V gene (reference sequence). This CDR3 is built from 15 residues. CDR3 sequence reads: CASSYRGTGTSEQYF.

Judged by frequency, this clonotype is medium-sized (0.01 to 0.1%). The V call is TRBV27, the J call TRBJ2-1; TCRdb reports TRBD2, a call that lacks DNA to check it against. Germline V gene data show CDR1 as MNHEY and CDR2 as SMNVEV (reference sequence). This CDR3 spans 15 amino acids. CDR3 residues: CASSLGTSGYNEQFF.

The rearrangement links TRBV18 to TRBJ2-7; TCRdb names TRBD1, which stays unverified in the absence of DNA. Germline CDR1 KGHSH, CDR2 LQKENI. The length of the CDR3 is 18 residues. The CDR3 region is CASSHSRSPAYLPDEQYF.

V usage is TRBV27 and J usage is TRBJ2-7; TCRdb's D call, TRBD2, is unchecked because there is no DNA. The CDR3 length is 17 residues. Germline CDR1 reads MNHEY; CDR2 reads SMNVEV (reference sequence). The CDR3 sequence is CASSLIGAGGPVYEQYF.

In terms of frequency, this clonotype is medium-sized (0.01 to 0.1%). The chain carries TRBV6-2 or TRBV6-3 and TRBJ2-1; TCRdb's D call of TRBD1 is untestable without DNA. The CDR3 sequence is 16 residues long. From germline, CDR1 is MNHEY and CDR2 SVGEGT. The CDR3 sequence: CASSTTGTGVSNEQFF.

According to its frequency, this clonotype is medium-sized. This sequence joins TRBV19 and TRBJ2-1; TCRdb proposes TRBD2, but this gene call is untestable without DNA. Germline V lookup: CDR1 LNHDA, CDR2 SQIVND (reference sequence). The CDR3 is 18 residues long. The CDR3 sequence: CASSINSGGASSYNEQFF.

This clonotype is identified as medium-sized (0.01 to 0.1%) from frequency. The chain couples TRBV6-2 or TRBV6-3 to TRBJ2-7; TCRdb's D gene call, TRBD1, goes unchecked for lack of DNA. This CDR3 is 15 amino acids long. CDR1 is MNHEY and CDR2 is SVGEGT in the germline V gene. CDR3 sequence: CASRTGQGLFYEQYF.

This clonotype is identified as medium-sized from frequency. The genes are TRBV19 and TRBJ2-7; as DNA is missing, the TRBD2 call by TCRdb cannot be tested. This CDR3 region has 13 residues. Germline CDR1 reads LNHDA; CDR2 reads SQIVND (reference sequence). The CDR3 protein is CASSSAGGNEQYF.

This clonotype counts as medium-sized by frequency. The rearrangement uses TRBV29-1 and TRBJ1-4; TCRdb names TRBD1, which stays unverified in the absence of DNA. Looked up from germline, CDR1 is SQVTM and CDR2 is ANQGSEA. The length of the CDR3 is 12 residues. CDR3 loop: CSVFKQGEKLFF. The full variable domain, completed using reference TRBV29-1 and TRBJ1-4, is SAVISQKPSRDICQRGTSLTIQCQVDSQVTMMFWYRQQPGQSLTLIATANQGSEATYESGFVIDKFPISRPNLTFSTLTVSNMSPEDSSIYLCSVFKQGEKLFFGSGTQLSVL.

This clonotype ranks as medium-sized (0.01 to 0.1%) in terms of frequency. The V call is TRBV27, the J call TRBJ2-7; TCRdb names TRBD2, which stays unverified in the absence of DNA. The CDR3 runs 14 residues. CDR1 and CDR2 (germline): MNHEY, SMNVEV (reference sequence). The CDR3 is CASSFQARAYEQYF.